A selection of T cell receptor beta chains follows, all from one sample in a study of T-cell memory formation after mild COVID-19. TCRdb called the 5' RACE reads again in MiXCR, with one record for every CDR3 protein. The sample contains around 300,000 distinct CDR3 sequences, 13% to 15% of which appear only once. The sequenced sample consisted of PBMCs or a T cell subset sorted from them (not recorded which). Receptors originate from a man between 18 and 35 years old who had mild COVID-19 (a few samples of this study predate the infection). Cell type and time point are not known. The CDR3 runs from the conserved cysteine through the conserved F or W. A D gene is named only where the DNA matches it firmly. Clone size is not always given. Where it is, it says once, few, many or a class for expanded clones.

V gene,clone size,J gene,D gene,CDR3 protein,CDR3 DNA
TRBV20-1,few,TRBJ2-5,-,CSAPKRVRETQYF,TGCAGTGCCCCTAAAAGGGTTCGGGAGACCCAGTACTTC
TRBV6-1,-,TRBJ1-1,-,CASSEPSVGAFF,TGTGCCAGCAGTGAGCCTTCGGTCGGAGCTTTCTTT
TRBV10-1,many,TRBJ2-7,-,CASSPRGPPYEQYF,TGCGCCAGCAGCCCGAGAGGCCCCCCCTACGAGCAGTACTTC
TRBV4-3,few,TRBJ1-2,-,CASSQDEGNYGYTF,TGCGCCAGCAGCCAAGATGAGGGCAACTATGGCTACACCTTC
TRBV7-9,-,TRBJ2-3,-,CASSTSGDTQYF,TGTGCCAGCAGCACGAGCGGAGATACGCAGTATTTT
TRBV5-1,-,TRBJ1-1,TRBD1,CASSLGTGIFTEAFF,TGCGCCAGCAGCTTAGGGACAGGGATATTCACTGAAGCTTTCTTT
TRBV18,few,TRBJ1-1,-,CASCGVGGTKGTEAFF,TGTGCCAGCTGCGGAGTAGGGGGGACCAAGGGGACTGAAGCTTTCTTT
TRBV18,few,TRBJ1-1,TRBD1,CASSPVGQGAGTEAFF,TGTGCCAGCTCACCCGTAGGACAGGGGGCAGGGACTGAAGCTTTCTTT
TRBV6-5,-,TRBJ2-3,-,CASSYSIADTQYF,TGTGCCAGCAGTTACTCGATAGCAGATACGCAGTATTTT
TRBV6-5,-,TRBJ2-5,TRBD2,CASSIAGAIQETQYF,TGTGCCAGCAGTATAGCGGGGGCGATCCAAGAGACCCAGTACTTC
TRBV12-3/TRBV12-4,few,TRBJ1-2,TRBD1,CASSSRTGTGGYTF,TGTGCCAGCAGTTCACGGACAGGGACGGGTGGCTACACCTTC
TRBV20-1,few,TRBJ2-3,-,CSAFRWMRAQYF,TGCAGTGCTTTCAGGTGGATGAGGGCGCAGTATTTT
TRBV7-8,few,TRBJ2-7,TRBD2,CASSSAGDSYEQYF,TGTGCCAGCAGCTCGGCGGGGGACTCCTACGAGCAGTACTTC
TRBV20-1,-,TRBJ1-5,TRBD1,CSADTGGNQPQHF,TGCAGTGCTGATACAGGGGGCAATCAGCCCCAGCATTTT
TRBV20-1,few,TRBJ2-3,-,CSAEGTEASTDTQYF,TGCAGTGCTGAGGGGACGGAAGCTAGCACAGATACGCAGTATTTT
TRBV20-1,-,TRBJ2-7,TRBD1,CSARPLRTGDSYEQYF,TGCAGTGCTAGACCCCTAAGGACAGGAGATTCCTACGAGCAGTACTTC
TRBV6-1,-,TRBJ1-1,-,CASRVLDLTEAFF,TGTGCCAGCAGAGTACTGGATCTCACTGAAGCTTTCTTT
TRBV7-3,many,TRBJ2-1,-,CASSSTGNTNEQFF,TGTGCCAGCAGCTCTACAGGGAATACCAATGAGCAGTTCTTC
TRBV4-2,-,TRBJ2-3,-,CASSQETATDTQYF,TGTGCCAGCAGCCAAGAAACAGCGACAGATACGCAGTATTTT
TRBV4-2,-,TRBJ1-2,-,CASSQDLWGGYTF,TGTGCCAGCAGCCAAGATCTCTGGGGCGGCTACACCTTC
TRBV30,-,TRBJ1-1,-,CAWNHFLWNTEAFF,TGTGCCTGGAATCACTTTTTATGGAACACTGAAGCTTTCTTT
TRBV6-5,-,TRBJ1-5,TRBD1,CASSYAPPGQEYNQPQHF,TGTGCCAGCAGTTACGCCCCCCCGGGACAGGAGTACAATCAGCCCCAGCATTTT
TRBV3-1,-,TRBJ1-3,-,CASSPILLSGNTIYF,TGTGCCAGCAGCCCTATATTGCTCTCTGGAAACACCATATATTTT
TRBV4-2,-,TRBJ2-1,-,CASSQLHGGRYNEQFF,TGTGCCAGCAGTCAGCTACACGGGGGCCGGTACAATGAGCAGTTCTTC
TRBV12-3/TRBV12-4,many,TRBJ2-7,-,CASRAGRRGRYEQYF,TGTGCCAGCAGAGCCGGAAGACGGGGGCGATACGAGCAGTACTTC
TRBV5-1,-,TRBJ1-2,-,CASSLHGGWMGYGYTF,TGCGCCAGCAGCTTGCACGGGGGCTGGATGGGCTATGGCTACACCTTC